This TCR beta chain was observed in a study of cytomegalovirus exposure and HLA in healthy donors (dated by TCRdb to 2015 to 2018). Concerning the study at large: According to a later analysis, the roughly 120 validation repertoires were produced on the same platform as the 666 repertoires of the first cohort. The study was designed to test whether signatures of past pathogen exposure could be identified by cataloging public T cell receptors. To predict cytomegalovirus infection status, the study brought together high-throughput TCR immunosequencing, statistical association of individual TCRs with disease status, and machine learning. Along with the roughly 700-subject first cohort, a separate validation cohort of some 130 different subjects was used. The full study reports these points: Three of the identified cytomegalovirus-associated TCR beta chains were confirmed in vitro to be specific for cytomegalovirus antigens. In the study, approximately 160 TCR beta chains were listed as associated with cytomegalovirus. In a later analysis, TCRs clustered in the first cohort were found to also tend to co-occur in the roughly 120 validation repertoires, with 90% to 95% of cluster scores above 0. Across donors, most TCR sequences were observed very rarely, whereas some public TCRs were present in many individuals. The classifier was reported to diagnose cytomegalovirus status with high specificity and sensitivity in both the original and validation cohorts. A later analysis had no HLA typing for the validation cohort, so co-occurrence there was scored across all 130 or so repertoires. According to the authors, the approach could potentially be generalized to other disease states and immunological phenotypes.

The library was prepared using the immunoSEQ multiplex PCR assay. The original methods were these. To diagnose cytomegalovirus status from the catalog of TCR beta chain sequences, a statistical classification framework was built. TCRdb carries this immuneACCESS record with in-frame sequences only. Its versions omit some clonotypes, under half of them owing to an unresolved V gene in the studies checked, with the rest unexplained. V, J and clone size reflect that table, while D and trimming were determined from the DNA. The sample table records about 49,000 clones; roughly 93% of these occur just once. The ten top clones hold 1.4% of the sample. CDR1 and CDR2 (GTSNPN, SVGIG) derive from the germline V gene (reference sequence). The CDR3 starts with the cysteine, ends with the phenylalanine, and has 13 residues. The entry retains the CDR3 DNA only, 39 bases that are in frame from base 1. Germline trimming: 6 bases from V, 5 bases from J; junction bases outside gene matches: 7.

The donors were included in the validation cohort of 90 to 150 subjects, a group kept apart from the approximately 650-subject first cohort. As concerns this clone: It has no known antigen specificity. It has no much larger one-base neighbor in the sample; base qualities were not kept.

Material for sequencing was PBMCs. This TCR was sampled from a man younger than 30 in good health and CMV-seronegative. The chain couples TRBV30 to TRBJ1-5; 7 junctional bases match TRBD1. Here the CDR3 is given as CACQTGVHQPQHF. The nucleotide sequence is TGTGCCTGTCAAACAGGGGTTCATCAGCCCCAGCATTTT. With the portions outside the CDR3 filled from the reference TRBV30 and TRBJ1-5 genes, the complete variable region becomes SQTIHQWPATLVQPVGSPLSLECTVEGTSNPNLYWYRQAAGRGLQLLFYSVGIGQISSEVPQNLSASRPQDRQFILSSKKLLLSDSGFYLCACQTGVHQPQHFGDGTRLSIL.